The TCR beta chain described here comes from a study of blood T cell repertoires in COVID-19. V lost 7 bases and J 5 bases, leaving 14 bases between the germline ends. From germline, CDR1 is MNHEY and CDR2 SVGAGI. The CDR3 extends over 13 amino acids. Measured with immunoSEQ multiplex PCR; TCRdb has only the in-frame clones, and not every one. The sample includes 100,000 or so clones, roughly 86% of them seen just once. The rearrangement joins TRBV6-5 to TRBJ1-1, with D perhaps TRBD1 (6 bases). Material: peripheral blood. This TCR was recovered from a woman aged 25 to 39 with acute or convalescent COVID-19. The CDR3 nucleotides are TGTGCCAGCAACCGGGGGGCAGGGACTGAAGCTTTCTTT. This sequence encodes CASNRGAGTEAFF.